Each of the 3 T cell receptor beta chains below was sequenced from the same sample in a study of OX40 agonist ivuxolimab in advanced cancers. TCRdb keeps only in-frame clones here, not all; method: immunoSEQ multiplex PCR. The sample yields about 100,000 clones, 85% to 90% seen once. Sequenced material: CD4+ or CD8+ T cells sorted from blood, taken in a trial of the OX40 agonist ivuxolimab. Every receptor here comes from an adult with an advanced solid tumor such as melanoma, head and neck, liver or kidney cancer.

The chain combines TRBV19 with TRBJ2-7; D possibly corresponds to TRBD2 (7 bases). Per the germline V gene, CDR1 is LNHDA and CDR2 is SQIVND (reference sequence). The CDR3 covers 15 residues. Trimming removed 4 bases from V and 5 bases from J, with 18 bases in between. The CDR3, as DNA: TGTGCCAGTAGTACGCACGCGGGGGCCGGGGACGAGCAGTACTTC. This codes for CASSTHAGAGDEQYF.

This chain connects TRBV11-2 to TRBJ1-4; 9 bases fit TRBD1. The junction had 10 bases not matched to a gene; V was cut back by 5 bases and J by 3 bases. The CDR3 is made up of 17 amino acids. The germline CDR1 and CDR2 sequences are SGHAT and FQNNGV. CDR3 residues: CASSPRWGTGPNEKLFF. CDR3 bases: TGTGCCAGCAGCCCCCGATGGGGGACAGGGCCTAATGAAAAACTGTTTTTT.

The V gene is TRBV7-3, the J gene TRBJ2-3; D uncertain. The ends were cut back, 5 bases at V and 4 bases at J, with 7 bases in the middle. Germline lookup yields CDR1 SGHTA and CDR2 FQGTGA. CDR3 length equals 12 residues. In DNA form, the CDR3 reads TGTGCCAGCAGCCCAGGTGCAGATACGCAGTATTTT. Its translation: CASSPGADTQYF. The variable domain in full, completed from reference TRBV7-3 and TRBJ2-3, reads GAGVSQTPSNKVTEKGKYVELRCDPISGHTALYWYRQSLGQGPEFLIYFQGTGAADDSGLPNDRFFAVRPEGSVSTLKIQRTERGDSAVYLCASSPGADTQYFGPGTRLTVL.